This passage covers 16 T cell receptor beta chains from one sample sequenced in a study of CD8 T cells in Susac syndrome. Reverse transcription of roughly 0.45 to 1 ug RNA used random hexamers. In TCRdb, the immunoSEQ multiplex PCR reads were re-called with MiXCR into one record per CDR3 protein. The table lists about 210,000 distinct CDR3 sequences, approximately 94% of them singletons. Sequenced sample: CD4+ T cells from PBMCs. Receptor source: a human donor with Susac syndrome.

V usage is TRBV12-5 and J usage is TRBJ2-7; D is perhaps TRBD1 or TRBD2 (5 bases each). The CDR3 is 11 amino acids. Germline V lookup: CDR1 LGHNT, CDR2 FRNRAP. The ends were cut back, 8 bases at V and 6 bases at J, with 11 bases in the middle. The CDR3 nucleotides read TGTGCTAGTAAAGCAGGGAGCGAGCAGTACTTC. Translation gives CASKAGSEQYF.

The chain links TRBV6-5 to TRBJ2-4; 7 bases line up with TRBD2. V was pared by 2 bases and J by 1 base, with 5 bases of the junction left unmatched. Germline assignment: CDR1 MNHEY and CDR2 SVGAGI. This CDR3 contains 16 residues. The CDR3, as DNA: TGTGCCAGCAGTTACAACAGCGGGGCGGCCAAAAACATTCAGTACTTC. Its protein product is CASSYNSGAAKNIQYF.

This chain links TRBV14 with TRBJ1-1; tentative D call: TRBD1 (5 bases). Germline lookup yields CDR1 SGHDN and CDR2 FVKESK. V was trimmed by 1 base and J by 6 bases, leaving 9 bases between them. This CDR3 is 13 amino acids long. As DNA, the CDR3 is TGTGCCAGCAGCCAAGCGGGAGGGGCTGAAGCTTTCTTT. It yields the protein CASSQAGGAEAFF.

The rearrangement links TRBV12-3 or TRBV12-4 to TRBJ1-2; D uncertain. Between the trimmed V and J ends, which lost 8 bases and 7 bases, there was a span of 23 bases. The length of the CDR3 is 15 residues. CDR3 DNA: TGTGCCAGCTCATGGGGTCTGTTTTCTGAAGGTGGCTACACCTTC. Residues: CASSWGLFSEGGYTF.

This sequence joins TRBV6-4 and TRBJ2-5; 12 nucleotides align to TRBD2. The V segment lost 3 bases and the J segment 3 bases; nucleotides outside the gene matches: 2. Looked up from germline, CDR1 is MRHNA and CDR2 is SNTAGT. There are 15 residues in the CDR3. This CDR3 reads CASSELAGGEETQYF. The CDR3 DNA reads as TGTGCCAGCAGTGAACTAGCGGGGGGAGAAGAGACCCAGTACTTC.

This clonotype has only one observation. The chain employs TRBV5-1 and TRBJ2-1; tentative D call: TRBD2 (5 bases). V shed 0 bases and J shed 6 bases, with 7 bases lying between them. CDR1 and CDR2 from the germline V gene are SGHRS and YFSETQ. The CDR3 sequence is 13 residues long. Here the CDR3 DNA reads TGCGCCAGCAGCTTGGTTGAGGGCAATGAGCAGTTCTTC. This codes for CASSLVEGNEQFF.

The chain employs TRBV2 and TRBJ2-7; D might be TRBD2 (6 bases). Deletions cut 4 bases from V and 6 bases from J, with 25 bases between. Germline V gene data show CDR1 as SNHLY and CDR2 as FYNNEI. The CDR3 spans 17 residues. In DNA, the CDR3 is TGTGCCAGCAGTGGAAACCGCGCGAGCGGGCTCGGGGGCGAGCAGTACTTC. As protein: CASSGNRASGLGGEQYF.

The chain is built from TRBV12-3 or TRBV12-4 and TRBJ2-5, with 10 positions matching TRBD1. J gave up 5 bases and V 3 bases, and 9 bases lay outside the gene matches. The CDR3 length is 16 residues. CDR3 DNA sequence: TGTGCCAGCAGTTTTCCCGGGACAGGGGCAGGGGAGACCCAGTACTTC. Translated: CASSFPGTGAGETQYF.

The chain recombines TRBV30 with TRBJ1-1; no reliable D call. V was trimmed by 4 bases and J by 1 base, leaving 10 bases between them. Per the germline V gene, CDR1 is GTSNPN and CDR2 is SVGIG (reference sequence). There are 13 residues in the CDR3. CDR3 loop: CAWIRPTNTEAFF. The CDR3 DNA sequence: TGTGCCTGGATCCGGCCAACGAACACTGAAGCTTTCTTT. The full variable domain, in which reference TRBV30 and TRBJ1-1 provide the parts outside the CDR3, is SQTIHQWPATLVQPVGSPLSLECTVEGTSNPNLYWYRQAAGRGLQLLFYSVGIGQISSEVPQNLSASRPQDRQFILSSKKLLLSDSGFYLCAWIRPTNTEAFFGQGTRLTVV.

The J gene is TRBJ2-7, the V gene TRBV20-1, with 11 nucleotides matching TRBD2. Per the germline V gene, CDR1 is DFQATT and CDR2 is SNEGSKA (reference sequence). CDR3 length equals 15 residues. Trimming cost V 5 bases and J 0 bases; bases outside gene matches: 6. The CDR3 nucleotides read TGCAGTGCTTCTGGGGGACTAGCGGCCTCCTACGAGCAGTACTTC. Its translation is CSASGGLAASYEQYF.

CDR3 nucleotides: TGTGCCAGCAGTCCCCAGGGTATAGACTACGAGCAGTACTTC. Its protein product is CASSPQGIDYEQYF. The chain links TRBV5-4 to TRBJ2-7; weak D call: TRBD1 (5 bases). The CDR3 is 14 amino acids. Germline lookup yields CDR1 SGHNT and CDR2 YYREEE (reference sequence). Deletions cut 5 bases from V and 3 bases from J, with 15 bases between. Complete variable domain (other parts from reference TRBV5-4 and TRBJ2-7): ETGVTQSPTHLIKTRGQQVTLRCSSQSGHNTVSWYQQALGQGPQFIFQYYREEENGRGNFPPRFSGLQFPNYSSELNVNALELDDSALYLCASSPQGIDYEQYFGPGTRLTVT.

The chain uses TRBV20-1 and TRBJ1-3, with D hard to call. With 0 bases removed from V and 8 bases from J, the gap between germline ends came to 11 bases. The CDR3 sequence is 13 residues long. Germline V gene lookup returns CDR1 DFQATT and CDR2 SNEGSKA (reference sequence). CDR3 loop: CSARDTPSDTIYF. CDR3 DNA: TGCAGTGCTAGAGATACCCCCTCCGACACCATATATTTT.

This clonotype was observed at least ten times. The chain combines TRBV7-2 with TRBJ1-1; D is perhaps TRBD1 (5 bases). Trimming took 5 bases from V and 4 from J, leaving 14 bases between them. Germline V gene lookup returns CDR1 SGHTA and CDR2 FQGNSA. CDR3 length equals 14 residues. The CDR3 reads CASSPQTASTEAFF. The CDR3 bases are TGTGCCAGCAGCCCACAGACAGCAAGCACTGAAGCTTTCTTT.

V gene TRBV29-1 combines with J gene TRBJ1-3, with TRBD1 as a possible D gene (5 bases). Trimming took 4 bases from V and 1 from J, leaving 8 bases between them. The CDR3 is 13 residues long. The germline CDR1 and CDR2 sequences are SQVTM and ANQGSEA. The CDR3 reads CSVGGGSGNTIYF. Here the CDR3 DNA reads TGCAGCGTTGGGGGGGGATCTGGAAACACCATATATTTT.

The rearrangement uses TRBV5-4 and TRBJ2-1, with 10 bases fitting TRBD2. The CDR3 has 16 residues. V trimming: 0 bases; J trimming: 9 bases; junction bases outside the gene matches: 9. The V gene's germline CDR1 is SGHNT and CDR2 YYREEE (reference sequence). The CDR3 here is CASSLGSSGGSVEQFF. DNA for the CDR3: TGTGCCAGCAGCTTGGGGTCTAGCGGGGGCTCAGTTGAGCAGTTCTTC.

This clonotype was found once. The chain uses TRBV11-2 and TRBJ2-7; TRBD2 might be the D (6 bases). The germline V and J ends were trimmed by 11 bases and 3 bases, with 29 bases remaining between them. Germline V gene lookup returns CDR1 SGHAT and CDR2 FQNNGV. This CDR3 is 17 amino acids long. The CDR3 spells CASIPRIPEGPYYEQYF. The CDR3 bases are TGTGCCTCCATTCCGAGAATTCCGGAGGGACCCTACTACGAGCAGTACTTC.